Sequencing of this T cell receptor beta chain was carried out in a study of OX40 agonist ivuxolimab in advanced cancers. Overall study: The group had a mean age of roughly 65 years, ranged from about 23 to 85, and was 80% to 85% male. Whole-study findings and limits: Both CD4+ and CD8+ T cell populations in blood had undergone clonal expansion by week 6 at 0.1 to 3.0 mg/kg. In CD8+ T cells, expanded clones were on average more numerous than in CD4+.

Autoimmune disease history or systemic immunosuppression excluded patients. TCRdb's table, derived via immunoSEQ multiplex PCR, lists solely in-frame clones and lacks some. The sample contains under 65,000 clones, about 91% of which appear only once. Germline V gene sequence: CDR1 LGHNA, CDR2 YSLEER. The CDR3 spans 17 residues. Trimming removed 0 bases at V and 4 bases at J, with 18 bases between. A single count supports this clone. The target antigen is unknown. This sequence was found in an adult with an advanced solid tumor such as melanoma, head and neck, liver or kidney cancer. This chain uses TRBV4-3 with TRBJ1-2, with D possibly matching TRBD1 (6 bases). The sample consisted of CD4+ or CD8+ T cells sorted from blood, taken in a trial of the OX40 agonist ivuxolimab. Here the CDR3 DNA reads TGCGCCAGCAGCCAAGACGGGTTTCCACAGGGTTTCTATGGCTACACCTTC. Translating it yields CASSQDGFPQGFYGYTF.